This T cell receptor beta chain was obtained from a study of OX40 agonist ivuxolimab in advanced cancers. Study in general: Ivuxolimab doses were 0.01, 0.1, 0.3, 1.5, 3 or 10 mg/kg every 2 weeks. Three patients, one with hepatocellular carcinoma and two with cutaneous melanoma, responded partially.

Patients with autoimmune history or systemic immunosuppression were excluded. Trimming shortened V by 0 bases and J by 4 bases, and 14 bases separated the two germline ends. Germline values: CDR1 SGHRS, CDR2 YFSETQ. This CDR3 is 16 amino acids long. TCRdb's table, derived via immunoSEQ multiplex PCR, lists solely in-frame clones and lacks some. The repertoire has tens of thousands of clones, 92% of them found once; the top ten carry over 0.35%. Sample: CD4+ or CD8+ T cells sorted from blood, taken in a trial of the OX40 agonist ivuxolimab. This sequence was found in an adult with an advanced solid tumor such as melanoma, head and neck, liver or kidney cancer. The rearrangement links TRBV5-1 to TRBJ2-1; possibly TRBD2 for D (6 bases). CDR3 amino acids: CASSLAPRGEYNEQFF. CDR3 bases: TGCGCCAGCAGCTTGGCCCCCCGCGGGGAATACAATGAGCAGTTCTTC.